This TCR beta chain was identified during a study of CD8+CD57+ T cells in acquired aplastic anemia. Study information: The average for DNA from sorted CD4+ and CD8+ cells was roughly 3 ug.

Patients picked for sequencing had shown CD8+CD57+ cell expansion detected by flow cytometry. This CDR3 is 13 amino acids long. Germline V gene data show CDR1 as SGHRS and CDR2 as YFSETQ. For this clonotype: This could be a read error, since a much larger clone is one nucleotide away.

Profiling of TCR beta VDJ combinations and CDR3 sequences used genomic DNA as template. TCRdb analysed the reads with MiXCR anew, one entry per CDR3 protein. The sample shows some 170,000 distinct CDR3 sequences, 47% of them seen only once. The sequence was collected from a human donor with aplastic anemia. The source material was sorted CD4+, CD8+, or CD8+CD57+ T cells (not recorded which) from PBMCs. The V call is TRBV5-1, the J call TRBJ2-6; the D is unclear. The DNA of the CDR3 is TGCGCCGGCAGCCCGGAAGGGGCCAACGTCCTGACTTTC. Its protein is CAGSPEGANVLTF.